These 21 T cell receptor beta chains were sequenced from one sample in a study of shared clonotypes between healthy human individuals. This table comes from immunoSEQ multiplex PCR, and its TCRdb copy is limited to in-frame clones, with some not included. The sample comprises 2 million to 2.5 million clones, just over 90% of which are singletons, and about 0.39% rests with the top ten. What was sequenced was naive CD4+ T cells from PBMCs. Subset specified: CD45RA+ positively selected. These receptors originate from a man aged 18 to 30 in good health. Some clones in this sample may be carry-over from other donors' samples.

The V gene is TRBV7-2, the J gene TRBJ1-1, with a weak D call TRBD1 (6 bases). CDR3 length: 14 amino acids. Germline values: CDR1 SGHTA, CDR2 FQGNSA. V lost 0 bases and J lost 11, with 16 bases in between. CDR3 protein: CASSLAGGGLWAFF. Here the CDR3 DNA reads TGTGCCAGCAGCTTAGCTGGAGGGGGTTTGTGGGCTTTCTTT.

The chain combines TRBV15 with TRBJ2-7; no definite D call. V was cut by 0 bases and J by 7 bases, with 7 bases left in between. The germline V gene has CDR1 LNHNV and CDR2 YYDKDF (reference sequence). The CDR3 is made up of 12 amino acids. The CDR3 is CATSRDGWEQYF. CDR3 in DNA: TGTGCCACCAGCAGAGATGGATGGGAGCAGTACTTC.

This sequence joins TRBV2 and TRBJ1-4, with 8 bases fitting TRBD1. With 10 bases clipped from V and 7 bases from J, the junction kept 14 bases outside the gene matches. CDR1 is SNHLY and CDR2 is FYNNEI in the germline V gene. The CDR3 is made up of 15 amino acids. The CDR3 sequence is CATKGNQGAPEKLFF. The DNA of the CDR3 is TGTGCCACAAAAGGGAACCAGGGGGCACCTGAAAAACTGTTTTTT.

V and J are TRBV11-2 and TRBJ2-7; D may be TRBD1 or TRBD2 (5 bases each). Germline assignment: CDR1 SGHAT and CDR2 FQNNGV. The V gene lost 5 bases and the J gene lost 5 bases, with 16 bases spanning the gap. CDR3 size: 14 residues. DNA for the CDR3: TGTGCCAGCAGCCCAAGTTTCCGGGACCACGAGCAGTACTTC. This translates into CASSPSFRDHEQYF.

The V call is TRBV15, the J call TRBJ2-3, with D perhaps matching TRBD1 (6 bases). There are 17 residues in the CDR3. The germline V gene encodes CDR1 LNHNV and CDR2 YYDKDF (reference sequence). V was pared by 1 base and J by 0 bases, with 14 bases between. CDR3 protein: CATSRGPTGASTDTQYF. The CDR3 bases are TGTGCCACCAGCAGAGGCCCGACAGGCGCTAGCACAGATACGCAGTATTTT. Full variable domain (missing parts from reference TRBV15 and TRBJ2-3): DAMVIQNPRYQVTQFGKPVTLSCSQTLNHNVMYWYQQKSSQAPKLLFHYYDKDFNNEADTPDNFQSRRPNTSFCFLDIRSPGLGDTAMYLCATSRGPTGASTDTQYFGPGTRLTVL.

The chain combines TRBV9 with TRBJ2-3, with no clear D. The CDR3 is made up of 13 amino acids. The ends were cut back, 5 bases at V and 1 base at J, with 8 bases in the middle. Germline V gene sequence: CDR1 SGDLS, CDR2 YYNGEE. The CDR3 nucleotides are TGTGCCAGCAGTTCAACAGGCACAGATACGCAGTATTTT. Amino acid sequence: CASSSTGTDTQYF.

This chain uses TRBV5-1 with TRBJ1-2, with 7 positions matching TRBD1. From germline, CDR1 is SGHRS and CDR2 YFSETQ. The J segment lost 6 bases and the V segment lost 0 bases, leaving 23 bases of the junction unmatched. The CDR3 extends over 20 amino acids. CDR3: CASSLAGAGGGGPAVNGYTF. For the CDR3, the DNA is TGCGCCAGCAGCTTGGCGGGGGCAGGGGGTGGAGGGCCCGCGGTTAATGGCTACACCTTC.

The chain employs TRBV28 and TRBJ1-2; a possible D gene is TRBD1 (5 bases). With 7 bases removed from V and 4 bases from J, the gap between germline ends came to 16 bases. Germline V gene data show CDR1 as MDHEN and CDR2 as SYDVKM. The CDR3 has 14 residues. The CDR3 spells CASIGAPALYGYTF. The CDR3 nucleotides read TGTGCCAGCATCGGGGCCCCCGCACTCTATGGCTACACCTTC.

A note on this clone: Other DNA sequences in the sample encode the same CDR3. The rearrangement links TRBV2 to TRBJ2-7; D ambiguous. The CDR3 sequence is 12 residues long. The V and J ends lost 2 bases and 1 base respectively, with 3 bases between them. Germline CDR1 reads SNHLY; CDR2 reads FYNNEI. The CDR3 reads CASSELSYEQYF. For the CDR3, the DNA is TGTGCCAGCAGTGAATTATCCTACGAGCAGTACTTC. Variable domain in full (rest from reference TRBV2 and TRBJ2-7): EPEVTQTPSHQVTQMGQEVILRCVPISNHLYFYWYRQILGQKVEFLVSFYNNEISEKSEIFDDQFSVERPDGSNFTLKIRSTKLEDSAMYFCASSELSYEQYFGPGTRLTVT.

This clone occurred once. In nucleotides, the CDR3 is TGTGCCACCAGCAGGTGGCGGAATTCCAACAATGAGCAGTTCTTC. Translated, it gives CATSRWRNSNNEQFF. V is TRBV15 and J is TRBJ2-1; D gene uncertain. CDR1 is LNHNV, CDR2 YYDKDF, per germline (reference sequence). The CDR3 has 15 residues. V shed 3 bases and J shed 5 bases, with 14 bases lying between them. The complete variable domain, with remaining parts taken from reference TRBV15 and TRBJ2-1, reads DAMVIQNPRYQVTQFGKPVTLSCSQTLNHNVMYWYQQKSSQAPKLLFHYYDKDFNNEADTPDNFQSRRPNTSFCFLDIRSPGLGDTAMYLCATSRWRNSNNEQFFGPGTRLTVL.

The CDR3, as DNA: TGTGCCAGCAGGGGGGGACAGGGGAGCTACGAGCAGTACTTC. Translating gives CASRGGQGSYEQYF. J is TRBJ2-7 and V is TRBV2; TRBD1 matches 10 bases. V gave up 6 bases and J gave up 3 bases; unmatched junction bases: 5. CDR1 and CDR2 from the germline V gene are SNHLY and FYNNEI. The CDR3 extends over 14 amino acids.

This chain uses TRBV6-5 with TRBJ1-3; D unclear. The V and J ends lost 6 bases and 0 bases respectively, with 9 bases between them. CDR3 size: 14 residues. Germline V gives CDR1 MNHEY, CDR2 SVGAGI. In DNA, the CDR3 is TGTGCCAGCAGGCCCCAGAGCTCTGGAAACACCATATATTTT. Translating gives CASRPQSSGNTIYF.

The chain couples TRBV28 to TRBJ2-7; 9 bases are a match to TRBD1. This CDR3 has 16 residues. V dropped 4 bases and J dropped 2; count of bases not matched to a gene: 9. Germline V gene sequence: CDR1 MDHEN, CDR2 SYDVKM. The CDR3 DNA sequence: TGTGCCAGCAGTTCGGGGACAGGGACTATTCCCTACGAGCAGTACTTC. The encoded protein is CASSSGTGTIPYEQYF.

This sequence joins TRBV5-1 and TRBJ2-1; weak D call: TRBD2 (6 bases). Germline V CDR1 and CDR2: SGHRS, YFSETQ. The CDR3 consists of 17 residues. Trimming took 0 bases from V and 3 from J, leaving 16 bases between them. The CDR3 DNA reads TGCGCCAGCAGCTTGGGCCCAGGCGGGATGGGCTACAATGAGCAGTTCTTC. Its protein is CASSLGPGGMGYNEQFF.

The V call is TRBV7-9, the J call TRBJ1-1; the D gene is possibly TRBD1 (5 bases). The CDR3 spans 15 residues. V lost 4 bases and J 2 bases, leaving 14 bases between the germline ends. Germline loops: CDR1 SEHNR, CDR2 FQNEAQ (reference sequence). In DNA, the CDR3 is TGTGCCAGCAGCTCCCAGGGACGGTTAAACACTGAAGCTTTCTTT. Amino acid sequence: CASSSQGRLNTEAFF.

In this sample, this clone turned up once. The chain combines TRBV27 with TRBJ1-1, with TRBD1 matching 8 bases. Germline V gives CDR1 MNHEY, CDR2 SMNVEV (reference sequence). V trimming: 3 bases; J trimming: 4 bases; junction bases outside the gene matches: 10. The CDR3 covers 16 residues. The CDR3 loop reads CASSFQGARGGTEAFF. DNA for the CDR3: TGTGCCAGCAGTTTCCAGGGGGCTCGGGGGGGCACTGAAGCTTTCTTT.

In DNA form, the CDR3 reads TGCGCCAGCAGCCCCCGAGGGGGGATTGGAACTGAAGCTTTCTTT. The encoded protein is CASSPRGGIGTEAFF. The V and J genes are TRBV4-1 and TRBJ1-1; tentatively, D is TRBD1 (6 bases). The V gene lost 4 bases and the J gene lost 5 bases, with 17 bases spanning the gap. The CDR3 is 15 amino acids. Germline V gene lookup returns CDR1 MGHRA and CDR2 YSYEKL.

The chain carries TRBV28 and TRBJ2-3, with D perhaps being TRBD1 or TRBD2 (5 bases each). Germline values: CDR1 MDHEN, CDR2 SYDVKM. The CDR3 consists of 17 residues. V was trimmed by 5 bases and J by 2 bases, leaving 20 bases between them. The CDR3 region is CASSMRGRILNTDTQYF. CDR3 bases: TGTGCCAGCAGTATGAGGGGACGGATACTCAACACAGATACGCAGTATTTT.

The V call is TRBV7-2, the J call TRBJ1-2, with D perhaps matching TRBD1 (5 bases). The V end was cut by 0 bases, the J end by 0 bases, with 11 bases between. Germline CDR1 is SGHTA and CDR2 is FQGNSA. CDR3 length: 16 residues. The CDR3 here is CASSLALGQANYGYTF. For the CDR3, the DNA is TGTGCCAGCAGCTTAGCCCTCGGACAAGCTAACTATGGCTACACCTTC.

This chain connects TRBV29-1 to TRBJ2-3; perhaps TRBD1 as D (6 bases). V was trimmed by 0 bases and J by 4 bases, leaving 14 bases between them. This CDR3 has 15 amino acids. Looked up from germline, CDR1 is SQVTM and CDR2 is ANQGSEA. For the CDR3, the DNA is TGCAGCGTTGAAGATTCGGTACAGGGCGCAGATACGCAGTATTTT. Its protein is CSVEDSVQGADTQYF.

V and J are TRBV2 and TRBJ2-7; TRBD2 matches at 7 bases. The CDR3 is 12 residues long. Per germline, CDR1 SNHLY and CDR2 FYNNEI. The ends lost 6 bases at V and 4 bases at J; junction bases unmatched: 3. CDR3 bases: TGTGCCAGCAGGCGGGAGTGGTACGAGCAGTACTTC. Protein product: CASRREWYEQYF. Full variable domain (missing parts from reference TRBV2 and TRBJ2-7): EPEVTQTPSHQVTQMGQEVILRCVPISNHLYFYWYRQILGQKVEFLVSFYNNEISEKSEIFDDQFSVERPDGSNFTLKIRSTKLEDSAMYFCASRREWYEQYFGPGTRLTVT.